This T cell receptor beta chain was retrieved from a study of control samples from healthy donors and cancer patients. Between the trimmed V and J ends, which lost 3 bases and 0 bases, there was a span of 11 bases. Germline V gives CDR1 MNHEY, CDR2 SVGAGI. The CDR3 spans 15 residues. Using immunoSEQ multiplex PCR, the repertoire was profiled, and TCRdb retains in-frame clones only, with some absent. This sample has over 80,000 clones, with 85% found just once. The chain uses TRBV6-5 and TRBJ2-5; weak D call: TRBD2 (5 bases). The sample taken for sequencing was blood. This receptor was identified in a man aged 25-45 years in good health. The CDR3 nucleotides read TGTGCCAGCAGTTATTCTTGGACTCACCAAGAGACCCAGTACTTC. Amino acid sequence: CASSYSWTHQETQYF.